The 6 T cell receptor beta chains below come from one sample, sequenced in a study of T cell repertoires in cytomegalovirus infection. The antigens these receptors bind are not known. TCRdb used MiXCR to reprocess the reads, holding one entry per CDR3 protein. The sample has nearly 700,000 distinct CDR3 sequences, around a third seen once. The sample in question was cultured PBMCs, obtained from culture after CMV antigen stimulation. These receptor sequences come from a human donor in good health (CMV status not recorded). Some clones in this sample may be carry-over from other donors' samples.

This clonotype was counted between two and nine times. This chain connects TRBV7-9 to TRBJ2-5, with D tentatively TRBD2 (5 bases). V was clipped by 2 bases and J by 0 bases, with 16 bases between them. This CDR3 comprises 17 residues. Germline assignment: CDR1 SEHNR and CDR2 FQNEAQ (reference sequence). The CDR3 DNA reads TGTGCCAGCAGCTTAAGTCGCGACGGACTGTACCAAGAGACCCAGTACTTC. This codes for CASSLSRDGLYQETQYF.

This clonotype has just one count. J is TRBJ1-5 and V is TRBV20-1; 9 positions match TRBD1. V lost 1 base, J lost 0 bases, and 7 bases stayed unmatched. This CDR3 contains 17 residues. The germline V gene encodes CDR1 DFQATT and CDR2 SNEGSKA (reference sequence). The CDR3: CSARVGQGRNSNQPQHF. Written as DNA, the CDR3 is TGCAGTGCTAGAGTGGGACAGGGACGAAATAGCAATCAGCCCCAGCATTTT.

The CDR3 coding sequence is TGTGCCAGCAGTTTATCGCGGGAGAATGCCGAGCAGTACTTC. This codes for CASSLSRENAEQYF. This chain uses TRBV12-3 or TRBV12-4 with TRBJ2-7; 7 bases agree with TRBD2. The CDR3 covers 14 residues. Unmatched junction bases numbered 7, after V lost 2 bases and J lost 6 bases.

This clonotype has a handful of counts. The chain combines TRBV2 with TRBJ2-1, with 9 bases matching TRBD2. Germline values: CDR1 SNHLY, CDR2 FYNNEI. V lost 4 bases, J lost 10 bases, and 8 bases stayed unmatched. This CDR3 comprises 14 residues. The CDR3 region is CASSGVAGAGEQFF. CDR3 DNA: TGTGCCAGCAGTGGAGTAGCGGGGGCAGGGGAGCAGTTCTTC.

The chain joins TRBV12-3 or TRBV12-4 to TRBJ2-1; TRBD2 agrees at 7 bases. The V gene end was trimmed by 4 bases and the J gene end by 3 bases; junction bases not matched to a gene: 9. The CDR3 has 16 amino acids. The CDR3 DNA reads TGTGCCAGCAGTTCCTTGCGGGGAGGGAGCTACAATGAGCAGTTCTTC. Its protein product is CASSSLRGGSYNEQFF.

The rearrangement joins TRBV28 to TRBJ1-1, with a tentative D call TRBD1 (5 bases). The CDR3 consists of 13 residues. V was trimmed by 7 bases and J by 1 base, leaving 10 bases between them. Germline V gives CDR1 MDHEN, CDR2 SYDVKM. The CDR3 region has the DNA TGTGCCAGCATTGGGACGGCGAACACTGAAGCTTTCTTT. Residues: CASIGTANTEAFF.